Listed below are T cell receptor beta chains from one sample, sequenced in a study of blood T cell repertoires in COVID-19. The method was immunoSEQ multiplex PCR; TCRdb's version includes in-frame clones alone and lacks a portion of them. The sample lists approximately 40,000 clones; roughly 90% were seen once. The sequenced sample consisted of peripheral blood. These TCRs come from a man aged 55 to 70 with acute or convalescent COVID-19. Both conserved end residues are part of each CDR3. D genes are given only for firm matches.

j_gene	v_gene	d_gene	CDR3aa
TRBJ1-1	TRBV7-9	-	CASSARGGGQEAFF
TRBJ2-4	TRBV30	TRBD2	CAWDLAGGPAKNIQYF
TRBJ1-1	TRBV15	-	CATTSTGYTEAFF
TRBJ2-7	TRBV5-1	TRBD2	CASSLEAAGVYEQYF
TRBJ1-3	TRBV6-5	-	CASGSRPGNTIYF
TRBJ1-6	TRBV10-3	-	CAINEGSGNSPLHF
TRBJ2-7	TRBV12-3/TRBV12-4	-	CASSYNDEQYF
TRBJ2-4	TRBV24-1	-	CATSRLGNIQYF
TRBJ2-2	TRBV12-3/TRBV12-4	-	CASSPSTGELFF
TRBJ1-1	TRBV7-2	-	CASSPQGGTEAFF
TRBJ2-3	TRBV29-1	TRBD2	CSVLTSGRADTQYF
TRBJ2-7	TRBV12-3/TRBV12-4	-	CASSLETHSVSYF
TRBJ2-4	TRBV28	-	CASSTQEANIQYF
TRBJ1-2	TRBV7-9	-	CASSPQGLGGYTF
TRBJ2-5	TRBV11-2	TRBD2	CASSTRTSGIETQYF
TRBJ1-5	TRBV6-2/TRBV6-3	TRBD1	CASSYRGRGDQPQHF
TRBJ1-6	TRBV7-8	-	CASSLASEGSPLHF
TRBJ2-1	TRBV5-1	TRBD2	CASSSAGLAVLHNEQFF
TRBJ2-7	TRBV28	TRBD2	CASSSASGPKEQYF
TRBJ2-7	TRBV29-1	-	CSAARGTYEQYF
TRBJ2-2	TRBV18	-	CASSLFGVNTGELFF
TRBJ2-3	TRBV28	-	CASRLQGASTDTQYF
TRBJ2-7	TRBV5-4	TRBD1	CASSLRDREFSYEQYF
TRBJ2-7	TRBV20-1	TRBD2	CSASKGAWTSGSDEQYF
TRBJ1-2	TRBV7-2	-	CASSLGGANYGYTF
TRBJ2-1	TRBV9	TRBD2	CASSPLAGSYNEQFF
TRBJ2-7	TRBV27	-	CASSLGRFTGEQYF
TRBJ1-2	TRBV6-5	-	CASSYSRREGRGYTF
TRBJ2-2	TRBV24-1	-	CATSDSSSPTGELFF
TRBJ2-3	TRBV6-2/TRBV6-3	TRBD2	CASSLLAGSTDTQYF
TRBJ2-5	TRBV5-1	TRBD1	CASSETGDLGAQYF
TRBJ2-2	TRBV25-1	TRBD2	CASSESGGTGELFF
TRBJ1-1	TRBV6-5	-	CASGKGGVWTEAFF
TRBJ2-7	TRBV28	TRBD1	CASIPGTGGYEQYF
TRBJ2-1	TRBV9	-	CASSGYRSSYNEQFF
TRBJ1-2	TRBV25-1	-	CASSQRGGSGYTF
TRBJ2-1	TRBV4-2	-	CASSQSLSSYNEQFF
TRBJ2-3	TRBV5-1	-	CASSPRSGDTQYF
TRBJ1-1	TRBV11-2	TRBD1	CASGGDRNTEAFF
TRBJ1-4	TRBV5-1	-	CASSWGGTNEKLFF
TRBJ1-2	TRBV5-4	TRBD1	CASSLVGTGNYGYTF
TRBJ2-5	TRBV29-1	-	CSVRHYQETQYF
TRBJ1-4	TRBV2	TRBD1	CASSRDPGQANEKLFF
TRBJ1-4	TRBV7-2	-	CASSLSEKLFF
TRBJ2-2	TRBV5-6	TRBD1	CASSLDLDREWVTGELFF
TRBJ1-6	TRBV28	TRBD1	CASSPAGTGGVSDSPLHF
TRBJ2-7	TRBV3-1/TRBV3-2	TRBD2	CASSQGLAEYEQYF
TRBJ2-2	TRBV28	TRBD2	CASILSGTNTGELFF
TRBJ1-1	TRBV9	TRBD1	CASSVSPGQGITEAFF
TRBJ2-5	TRBV18	-	CASSRNTGIQETQYF
TRBJ2-5	TRBV5-3	TRBD1	CARSLDRGRQETQYF
TRBJ1-1	TRBV2	TRBD1	CASSGDRNTEAFF